The 26 T cell receptor beta chains below all came from one sample that was sequenced in a study of blood T cell repertoires in acute mononucleosis. Time point here: convalescence about 6 months (5-8 months) after acute presentation (visit 7). Overall study results and limits: GLC-BM-specific selection apparently combined TCR alpha and beta motifs.

Sequencing was performed with immunoSEQ multiplex PCR; in TCRdb, only in-frame clones are kept and a portion is missing. The table lists 600 to 800 clones, roughly a third of them singletons. This sample comprised EBV GLC epitope tetramer+ CD8+ T cells sorted from PBMCs, obtained during convalescence from infectious mononucleosis. Subset denoted: CD8 T cells binding tetramer with EBV BMLF1 280-288 peptide (GLC-BM). The receptors were sampled from a man younger than 35 with infectious mononucleosis caused by EBV.

This clone appeared many times. This chain connects TRBV27 to TRBJ2-7, with 9 bases that match TRBD1. Germline CDR1 reads MNHEY; CDR2 reads SMNVEV (reference sequence). V shed 6 bases, J shed 6 bases, and the junction held 9 bases outside the gene matches. This CDR3 contains 14 residues. CDR3 nucleotide sequence: TGTGCCAGCAGCGGAACAGGGGGCGCTGGCGAGCAGTACTTC. Its translation: CASSGTGGAGEQYF.

Note on this clone: With only one base between it and a far larger clone, this is likely a read error. The chain has TRBV2 and TRBJ2-2; the D call may be TRBD1 or TRBD2 (5 bases each). The CDR3 runs 15 residues. Per the germline V gene, CDR1 is SNHLY and CDR2 is FYNNEI. The DNA of the CDR3 is TGTTCCAGCCAGAACGGGACGGTAAACACCGGGGAGCTGTTTTTT. Protein product: CSSQNGTVNTGELFF.

As regards this clone: A far larger clone is one nucleotide away, so this likely arose from a read error. The same CDR3 can be traced to other DNA sequences in this sample. V is TRBV7-9 and J is TRBJ2-5; D uncertain. In germline, CDR1 is SEHNR, CDR2 FQNEAQ (reference sequence). V dropped 5 bases and J dropped 0 bases, with 4 bases sitting between them. The CDR3 covers 12 residues. CDR3 bases: TGTGCCAGCAGCGGGCACCAAGAGACCCAGTACTTC. It yields the protein CASSGHQETQYF.

The genes are TRBV2 and TRBJ1-2; D is uncertain. Germline values: CDR1 SNHLY, CDR2 FYNNEI. The CDR3 is made up of 14 amino acids. Trimming took 6 bases from V and 0 from J, leaving 11 bases between them. In DNA, the CDR3 is TGTGCCAGCAGCTCCCTCGGGGCTAACTATGGCTACACCTTC. Amino acids: CASSSLGANYGYTF.

About this clone itself: The junction does not match germline at one end; this may be a read error. The genes are TRBV7-8 and TRBJ2-5; possibly TRBD1 or TRBD2 for D (5 bases each). The DNA end is a closer match to TRBJ2-7, so the J assignment may be wrong. Per germline, CDR1 SGHVS and CDR2 FQNEAQ. The CDR3 has 15 amino acids. The CDR3 spells CAGSLSSGGRLEQYF. The DNA for the CDR3 is TGTGCCGGCAGCTTAAGTTCTGGGGGTAGACTCGAGCAGTACTTC.

Concerning this clone: A much larger clone sits a single nucleotide away, making a read error possible. The chain links TRBV28 to TRBJ2-7, with D perhaps given as TRBD1 or TRBD2 (5 bases each). Germline CDR1 and CDR2: MDHEN and SYDVKM. CDR3 length: 14 amino acids. The CDR3 sequence is CASSLYPGSYEQHF. CDR3 bases: TGTGCCAGCAGTTTATATCCAGGGAGCTACGAGCAGCACTTC.

In its sample, this clone was seen a few times. The V gene is TRBV12-2, the J gene TRBJ2-5; the table's D call of TRBD1 was not tested on the DNA. TRBV12-2 is a recognized pseudogene. The CDR3 is made up of 14 amino acids. The CDR3 protein is CASRSDKYQETQYF. In DNA, the CDR3 is TGTGCCAGCAGGTCGGACAAGTACCAAGAGACCCAGTACTTC.

This clone was counted many times. This sequence joins TRBV11-3 and TRBJ1-2; no firm D call. Germline V gene data show CDR1 as SGHNT and CDR2 as YENEEA. Trimming took off 4 bases at V and 0 bases at J, with 9 bases between the two ends. CDR3 length: 14 residues. The CDR3 coding sequence is TGTGCCAGCAGCTCCCTCGGGGCTAACTATGGCTACACCTTC. It translates to CASSSLGANYGYTF.

Of note for this clone: This probably arose from a read error, given a far larger clone one base away. The identical CDR3 is also encoded by other nucleotide sequences in the sample. The gene calls are TRBV28 and TRBJ1-2, with D possibly matching TRBD1 (6 bases). In germline, CDR1 is MDHEN, CDR2 SYDVKM. The CDR3 runs 17 residues. The V gene lost 6 bases and the J gene lost 0 bases, with 20 bases spanning the gap. In DNA form, the CDR3 reads TGTGCCAGCAGGCCCGGGGGCGCGGGGGGACCTAACTATGGCTACACCTTC. Translated: CASRPGGAGGPNYGYTF.

The table lists this clone with a few counts. The V gene is TRBV5-4, the J gene TRBJ2-5; perhaps TRBD1 as D (5 bases). V dropped 5 bases and J dropped 0 bases, with 11 bases sitting between them. Germline V gives CDR1 SGHNT, CDR2 YYREEE (reference sequence). CDR3 length equals 14 residues. This CDR3 reads CASRSDKYQETQYF. The DNA of the CDR3 is TGTGCCAGCAGGTCGGACAAGTACCAAGAGACCCAGTACTTC. Drawing the rest from reference TRBV5-4 and TRBJ2-5, the complete variable domain is ETGVTQSPTHLIKTRGQQVTLRCSSQSGHNTVSWYQQALGQGPQFIFQYYREEENGRGNFPPRFSGLQFPNYSSELNVNALELDDSALYLCASRSDKYQETQYFGPGTRLLVL.

This clone showed up just a few times. The chain recombines TRBV29-1 with TRBJ2-3; D tentatively reads TRBD1 or TRBD2 (5 bases each). The germline V gene encodes CDR1 SQVTM and CDR2 ANQGSEA. V lost 4 bases and J 14 bases, leaving 22 bases between the germline ends. The CDR3 runs 13 residues. The CDR3: CSVAGTRTDSLYF. CDR3 sequence (DNA): TGCAGCGTTGCCGGGACCCGCACAGATTCGCTGTATTTT.

V usage is TRBV10-2 and J usage is TRBJ2-7; D is ambiguous. Germline loops: CDR1 WSHSY, CDR2 SAAADI. This CDR3 contains 15 residues. The ends were cut back, 1 base at V and 0 bases at J, with 10 bases in the middle. CDR3 in amino acids: CASSEWSTSSYEQYF. CDR3 coding DNA: TGCGCCAGCAGTGAGTGGTCTACGAGCTCCTACGAGCAGTACTTC.

V is TRBV21-1 and J is TRBJ2-7. TRBV21-1 is a pseudogene. This CDR3 region has 16 residues. The CDR3 protein is CASSVSIVHVLDEQYF. The CDR3 region has the DNA TGTGCCAGCAGTGTTTCAATAGTACACGTGTTAGACGAGCAGTACTTC.

This clone was counted only a few times. The V call is TRBV15, the J call TRBJ2-1; 11 bases line up with TRBD2. V was clipped by 3 bases and J by 8 bases; unmatched bases: 12. Per the germline V gene, CDR1 is LNHNV and CDR2 is YYDKDF (reference sequence). The CDR3 loop spans 17 amino acids. This chain's CDR3 is CATSSSPTSGSVYEQFF. The CDR3 nucleotides read TGTGCCACCAGCAGTTCTCCTACTAGCGGGAGTGTATATGAGCAGTTCTTC.

This clone occurred once. This likely stems from a read error, as it lies one base from a far larger clone. The chain recombines TRBV14 with TRBJ2-1; D perhaps matches TRBD2 (7 bases). CDR3 length equals 13 residues. CDR1 and CDR2 from the germline V gene are SGHDN and FVKESK. The CDR3 nucleotides read TGTGCCACCAGCCAGAATGGGGGGGGGCCGATGGTCTTC. As protein: CATSQNGGGPMVF.

Concerning this clone: This may come from a read error, since a much larger clone is one base off. The chain joins TRBV29-1 to TRBJ2-3; tentatively, D is TRBD1 or TRBD2 (5 bases each). Germline loops: CDR1 SQVTM, CDR2 ANQGSEA. The CDR3 extends over 13 amino acids. The CDR3 DNA follows: TGCTGCGTTGCCGGGACCCGCACAGATTCGCAGTATTTT. Protein sequence: CCVAGTRTDSQYF.

In regard to this clone: A far larger clone is only one base removed, so a read error is likely. The same CDR3 is also encoded by other DNA sequences in this sample. The DNA of the CDR3 is TGCAGCGTTGCCGGGACCCGCTCAGATACGCAGTATTTT. Amino acid sequence: CSVAGTRSDTQYF. J is TRBJ2-3 and V is TRBV29-1, with D perhaps TRBD1 or TRBD2 (5 bases each). The CDR3 is made up of 13 amino acids. V gave up 4 bases and J gave up 4 bases, with 12 bases separating them. CDR1 is SQVTM, CDR2 ANQGSEA, per germline.

This clone was detected many times. The chain joins TRBV29-1 to TRBJ2-7; 7 positions match TRBD1. The trim removed 5 bases at V and 3 bases at J, leaving 7 bases unmatched. Looked up from germline, CDR1 is SQVTM and CDR2 is ANQGSEA. The CDR3 length is 13 residues. CDR3: CSVLTGKHYEQYF. The DNA for the CDR3 is TGCAGCGTTCTGACAGGGAAGCACTACGAGCAGTACTTC.

Ten or more counts support this clone. V usage is TRBV5-3 and J usage is TRBJ2-5; D may be TRBD1 (5 bases). TRBV5-3 is sorted into the ORF group, with uncertain function. The V end lost 8 bases, the J end lost 0 bases, and 14 bases lay between the germline ends. The CDR3 runs to 14 residues. Here the CDR3 DNA reads TGTGCCAGCAGGTCGGACAAGTACCAAGAGACCCAGTACTTC. Its translation: CASRSDKYQETQYF.

The sample holds a few counts of this clone. The chain links TRBV9 to TRBJ2-1; possible D gene TRBD2, 6 bases. CDR1 is SGDLS, CDR2 YYNGEE, per germline. Trimming stripped 2 bases from V and 10 bases from J, with 16 bases between. The length of the CDR3 is 14 residues. The CDR3 DNA reads as TGTGCCAGCAGCGTCTATCATGGGGGGTGGGAGCAGTTCTTC. Protein: CASSVYHGGWEQFF.

This clone was detected a few times. The genes are TRBV7-6 and TRBJ1-2; no clear D gene. V lost 4 bases and J lost 0, with 9 bases in between. Germline V gives CDR1 SGHVS, CDR2 FNYEAQ. CDR3 length equals 14 residues. Here the CDR3 reads CASSSLGANYGYTF. The CDR3 DNA follows: TGTGCCAGCAGCTCCCTCGGGGCTAACTATGGCTACACCTTC.

This clone turned up a few times. The gene calls are TRBV7-2 and TRBJ1-2; D may be TRBD1 (6 bases). This CDR3 is 16 amino acids long. V was pared by 4 bases and J by 4 bases, with 19 bases between. Looked up from germline, CDR1 is SGHTA and CDR2 is FQGNSA. The CDR3 here is CASSSPTGRSSYGYTF. The CDR3 DNA reads TGTGCCAGCAGCTCCCCGACAGGCCGTAGTAGCTATGGCTACACCTTC.

The V gene is TRBV29-1, the J gene TRBJ2-3; D gene ambiguous. CDR1 is SQVTM, CDR2 ANQGSEA, per germline. CDR3 length: 13 residues. Trimming left V 4 bases short and J 6 bases short, with 14 bases between. This CDR3 is CSVAGSRSDTQYF. CDR3 coding DNA: TGCAGCGTTGCCGGGTCCCGCTCTGATACGCAGTATTTT.

This clone turned up a few times. The V gene is TRBV19, the J gene TRBJ2-7; D unresolved. The length of the CDR3 is 11 residues. Deletions cut 9 bases from V and 3 bases from J, with 9 bases between. Germline loops: CDR1 LNHDA, CDR2 SQIVND (reference sequence). The CDR3 DNA follows: TGTGCCAGCAGCTCTGACTACGAGCAGTACTTC. It is translated as CASSSDYEQYF.

Many counts were recorded for this clone. CDR3 loop: CASRSDKYQETQYF. The CDR3 DNA is TGTGCCAGCAGGTCGGACAAGTACCAAGAGACCCAGTACTTC. This sequence joins TRBV7-9 and TRBJ2-4, with D perhaps matching TRBD1 (5 bases). The J call may be incorrect, as the DNA end agrees better with TRBJ2-5. Looked up from germline, CDR1 is SEHNR and CDR2 is FQNEAQ (reference sequence). The length of the CDR3 is 14 residues.

The gene calls are TRBV2 and TRBJ2-2; D not resolved. This CDR3 is 15 amino acids long. V was trimmed by 11 bases and J by 2 bases, leaving 18 bases between them. CDR1 SNHLY and CDR2 FYNNEI come from the germline V gene. The CDR3: CACLNGSVNTGELFF. CDR3 sequence (DNA): TGTGCCTGCCTGAACGGGTCGGTAAACACCGGGGAGCTGTTTTTT.